This T cell receptor beta chain was identified during a study of cytomegalovirus exposure and HLA in healthy donors. The PCR was carried out with 60 Vbeta primers and 13 Jbeta primers. The method was immunoSEQ multiplex PCR; TCRdb's version includes in-frame clones alone and lacks a portion of them. The table lists tens of thousands of clones, about four fifths of them singletons. The junction had 3 bases not matched to a gene; V was cut back by 0 bases and J by 9 bases. The germline V gene encodes CDR1 KGHSH and CDR2 LQKENI. This CDR3 is built from 14 residues. Study results and limitations: In a later analysis, around 18,000 TCR beta sequences were associated with HLA alleles at 0.05 false discovery rate. Most sequenced TCRs were rare (though some public TCRs occurred in many donors).

This clone was seen a few times. Its antigen remains unidentified. The genes are TRBV18 and TRBJ2-1, with 9 bases lining up with TRBD1. This sequence was found in a male donor in good health and CMV-seropositive. Sequenced material: PBMCs. As DNA, the CDR3 is TGTGCCAGCTCACCACCGGGGACAGGGCTTGAGCAGTTCTTC. Its protein is CASSPPGTGLEQFF.